This T cell receptor beta chain was retrieved from a study of blood T cell repertoires in COVID-19. Seattle cases were enrolled at active infection and followed longitudinally. Germline assignment: CDR1 SGHRS and CDR2 YFSETQ. This CDR3 is built from 15 residues. The V gene lost 4 bases and the J gene lost 7 bases, with 20 bases spanning the gap. The method was immunoSEQ multiplex PCR; TCRdb's version includes in-frame clones alone and lacks a portion of them. The data show about 95,000 clones, with about nine tenths seen just once and under 5.5% held by the top ten. Sequencing was carried out using peripheral blood. The chain uses TRBV5-1 and TRBJ1-1; D perhaps matches TRBD1 (6 bases). This receptor was obtained from a man between 60 and 75 years old with COVID-19, enrolled during active disease. The CDR3 loop reads CASSPRTGNYIEAFF. As DNA, the CDR3 is TGCGCCAGCAGCCCCCGAACAGGGAACTATATTGAAGCTTTCTTT.